The sequence of this T cell receptor (beta chain) was determined in a study of T cell changes during pregnancy in multiple sclerosis. Sequenced by immunoSEQ multiplex PCR; TCRdb stores in-frame clones only, minus some. The repertoire has 34,000 or so clones, more than 75% of them found once; the top ten carry around 4.3%. This CDR3 has 13 residues. Trimming removed 5 bases at V and 5 bases at J, with 12 bases between. Per germline, CDR1 LNHDA and CDR2 SQIVND (reference sequence). The chain joins TRBV19 to TRBJ2-5; D is possibly TRBD2 (6 bases). The material sequenced was peripheral blood, taken in the second trimester of pregnancy. This TCR was recovered from a female donor in good health, enrolled as a control in a pregnancy study. The CDR3 sequence is CASSPGDRETQYF. The CDR3 coding sequence is TGTGCCAGTAGTCCGGGGGACCGGGAGACCCAGTACTTC.